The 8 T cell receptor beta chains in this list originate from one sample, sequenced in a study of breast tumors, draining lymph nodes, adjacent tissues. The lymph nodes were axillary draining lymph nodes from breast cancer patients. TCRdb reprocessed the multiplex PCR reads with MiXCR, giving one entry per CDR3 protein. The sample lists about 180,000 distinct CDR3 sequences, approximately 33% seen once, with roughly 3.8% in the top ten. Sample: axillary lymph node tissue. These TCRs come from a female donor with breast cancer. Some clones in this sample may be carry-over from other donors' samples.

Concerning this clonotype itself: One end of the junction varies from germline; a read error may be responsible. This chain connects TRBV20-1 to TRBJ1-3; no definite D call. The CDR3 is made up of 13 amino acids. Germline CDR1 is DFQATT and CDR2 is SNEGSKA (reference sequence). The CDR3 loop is CSASTGPGDTIYF. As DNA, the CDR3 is TGCAGTGCTAGTACGGGCCCTGGAGACACCATATATTTT.

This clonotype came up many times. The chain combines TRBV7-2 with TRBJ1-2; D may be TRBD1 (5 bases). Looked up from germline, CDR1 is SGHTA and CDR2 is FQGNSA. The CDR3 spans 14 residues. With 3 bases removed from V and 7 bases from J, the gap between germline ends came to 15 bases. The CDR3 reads CASSFVGGRGGYTF. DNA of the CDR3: TGTGCCAGCAGCTTCGTCGGGGGTCGCGGTGGCTACACCTTC.

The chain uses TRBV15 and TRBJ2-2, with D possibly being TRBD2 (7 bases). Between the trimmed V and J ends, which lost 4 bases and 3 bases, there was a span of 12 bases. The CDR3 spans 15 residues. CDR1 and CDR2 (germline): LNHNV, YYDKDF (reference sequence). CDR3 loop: CATSIGGLYTGELFF. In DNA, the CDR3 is TGTGCCACCAGCATCGGGGGGCTTTACACCGGGGAGCTGTTTTTT.

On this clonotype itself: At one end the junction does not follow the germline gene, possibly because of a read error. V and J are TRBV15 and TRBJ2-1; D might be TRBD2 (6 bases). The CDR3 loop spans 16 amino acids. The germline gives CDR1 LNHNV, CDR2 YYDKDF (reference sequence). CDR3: CATSRVWRELGNEQFF. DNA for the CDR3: TGTGCCACCAGCAGAGTTTGGAGGGAGTTGGGCAATGAACAGTTCTTC.

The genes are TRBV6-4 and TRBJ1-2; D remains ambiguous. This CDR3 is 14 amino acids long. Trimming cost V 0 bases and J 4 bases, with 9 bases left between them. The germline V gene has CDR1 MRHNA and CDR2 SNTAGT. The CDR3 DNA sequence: TGTGCCAGCAGTGACTCGACTGTCCTCTATGGCTACACCTTC. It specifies CASSDSTVLYGYTF.

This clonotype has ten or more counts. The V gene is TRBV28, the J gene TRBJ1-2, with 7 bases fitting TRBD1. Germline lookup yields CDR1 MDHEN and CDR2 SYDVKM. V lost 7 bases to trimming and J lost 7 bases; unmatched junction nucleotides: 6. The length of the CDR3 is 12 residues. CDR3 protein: CASTTRGFGYTF. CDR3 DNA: TGTGCCAGCACAACCAGGGGGTTTGGCTACACCTTC.

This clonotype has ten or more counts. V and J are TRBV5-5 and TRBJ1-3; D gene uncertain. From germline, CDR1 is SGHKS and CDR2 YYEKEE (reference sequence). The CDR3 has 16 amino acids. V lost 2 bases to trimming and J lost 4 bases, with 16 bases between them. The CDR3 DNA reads TGTGCCAGCAGCTTTTTTTCTGTCGCACGGGGAAACACCATATATTTT. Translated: CASSFFSVARGNTIYF.

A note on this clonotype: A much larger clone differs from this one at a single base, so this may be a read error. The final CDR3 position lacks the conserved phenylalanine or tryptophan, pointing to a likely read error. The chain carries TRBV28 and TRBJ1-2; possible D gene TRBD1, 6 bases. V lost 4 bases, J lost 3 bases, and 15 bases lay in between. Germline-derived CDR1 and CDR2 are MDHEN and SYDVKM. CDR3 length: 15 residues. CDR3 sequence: CASSSPTGLDYGYTV. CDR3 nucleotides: TGTGCCAGCAGTTCCCCGACAGGACTGGACTATGGCTACACCGTC.